The 27 T cell receptor beta chains below all came from one sample that was sequenced in a study of patients and donors after allogeneic stem cell transplantation. TCRdb reprocessed the RT-PCR reads via MiXCR and lists one record per CDR3 protein. The table lists about 960,000 distinct CDR3 sequences, about a sixth of them singletons. Sequencing used blood, either unsorted or a sorted T cell fraction (not recorded which). The source of these receptors is a human donor who was either an allogeneic HSCT recipient or a stem cell or donor lymphocyte infusion donor (not recorded which). It is not recorded whose cells these are; they may come from a transplant donor.

Regarding this clonotype: A read error may explain this, as a much larger clone is one base away. This chain joins TRBV4-1 and TRBJ2-7; no reliable D call. The length of the CDR3 is 13 residues. V lost 0 bases and J lost 2, with 5 bases in between. The germline CDR1 and CDR2 sequences are MGHRA and YSYEKL. The CDR3 DNA sequence: TGCGCCAGCAGCCAAGATCCAACCTACGAGCAGTACTTC. Its translation is CASSQDPTYEQYF.

As concerns this clonotype: This is likely a read error, given that the CDR3 carries no conserved phenylalanine or tryptophan at its end. The J gene is TRBJ1-4, the V gene TRBV12-3 or TRBV12-4; no clear D gene. V was cut by 4 bases and J by 0 bases, with 12 bases left in between. This CDR3 spans 16 amino acids. This chain's CDR3 is CASSSAEISTNEKLFL. CDR3 DNA: TGTGCCAGCAGTTCAGCTGAGATTTCAACTAATGAAAAACTGTTTTTA.

The rearrangement joins TRBV7-2 to TRBJ1-4; a weak D match, TRBD1 (6 bases). Per the germline V gene, CDR1 is SGHTA and CDR2 is FQGNSA. V was trimmed by 5 bases and J by 6 bases, leaving 16 bases between them. This CDR3 contains 15 residues. The CDR3 DNA reads as TGTGCCAGCAGCGAGGGGGGGCGGGGCGATGAAAAACTGTTTTTT. Translation: CASSEGGRGDEKLFF.

This chain joins TRBV20-1 and TRBJ1-1, with D maybe TRBD1 (6 bases). The V gene's germline CDR1 is DFQATT and CDR2 SNEGSKA (reference sequence). V lost 2 bases to trimming and J lost 2 bases, with 15 bases between them. The CDR3 has 15 residues. The CDR3 protein is CSARPTGSLNTEAFF. DNA of the CDR3: TGCAGTGCTAGACCGACAGGCTCCCTAAACACTGAAGCTTTCTTT.

DNA for the CDR3: TGTGCCAGCAGTCGACAGGGGGTGGGCTACACCTTC. Its translation is CASSRQGVGYTF. The chain recombines TRBV6-5 with TRBJ1-2; 9 bases map to TRBD1. V lost 5 bases and J lost 8; bases outside the gene matches: 3. The germline gives CDR1 MNHEY, CDR2 SVGAGI. This CDR3 is 12 amino acids long.

CDR3 sequence reads: CSARGLGVREGEQFF. CDR3 bases: TGCAGTGCTAGAGGCCTGGGTGTCCGCGAGGGCGAGCAGTTCTTC. The rearrangement joins TRBV20-1 to TRBJ2-1; TRBD2 might be the D (5 bases). Between the trimmed V and J ends, which lost 1 base and 10 bases, there was a span of 20 bases. CDR3 length: 15 residues. The V gene's germline CDR1 is DFQATT and CDR2 SNEGSKA (reference sequence).

The chain links TRBV21-1 to TRBJ2-7; the table's D call, TRBD2, was not checked against the DNA. TRBV21-1 is assigned pseudogene status. CDR3 size: 19 residues. CDR3 amino acids: CASSKVGGLAPNYSYEQYF. The CDR3 DNA follows: TGTGCCAGCAGCAAAGTCGGAGGACTAGCGCCTAATTACTCCTACGAGCAGTACTTC.

This clonotype turned up a few times. This chain uses TRBV3-1 with TRBJ1-3, with 7 positions matching TRBD1. The CDR3 consists of 16 residues. Unmatched junction bases numbered 4, after V lost 2 bases and J lost 0 bases. Germline assignment: CDR1 LGHDT and CDR2 YNNKEL (reference sequence). The CDR3 spells CASSQYYRGSGNTIYF. The CDR3, as DNA: TGTGCCAGCAGCCAATACTACAGGGGCTCTGGAAACACCATATATTTT.

This clonotype was seen more than once but under ten times. This chain uses TRBV12-3 or TRBV12-4 with TRBJ2-2; D unresolved. Trimming removed 0 bases from V and 3 bases from J, with 5 bases in between. CDR3 size: 14 residues. CDR3: CASSLATYTGELFF. Written as DNA, the CDR3 is TGTGCCAGCAGTTTAGCAACTTACACCGGGGAGCTGTTTTTT.

The genes are TRBV20-1 and TRBJ2-1, with TRBD2 identical over 9 bases. The CDR3 is 19 amino acids. With V trimmed by 0 bases and J by 0 bases, 12 bases remained unmatched. CDR1 is DFQATT and CDR2 is SNEGSKA in the germline V gene (reference sequence). The CDR3 loop reads CSARDDSGGAPSSYNEQFF. CDR3 nucleotide sequence: TGCAGTGCTAGAGATGATAGCGGGGGAGCCCCGAGCTCCTACAATGAGCAGTTCTTC.

The V gene is TRBV6-1, the J gene TRBJ2-3, with unresolved D. The ends were cut back, 5 bases at V and 0 bases at J, with 15 bases in the middle. The CDR3 extends over 16 amino acids. From germline, CDR1 is MNHNS and CDR2 SASEGT. This CDR3 reads CASSRTFISSTDTQYF. CDR3 in DNA: TGTGCCAGCAGTCGAACTTTTATTTCTAGCACAGATACGCAGTATTTT.

The CDR3 loop reads CSVVTGNTGELFF. The CDR3 DNA follows: TGCAGCGTTGTGACAGGGAACACCGGGGAGCTGTTTTTT. The chain is built from TRBV29-1 and TRBJ2-2; maybe TRBD1 (6 bases). This CDR3 is 13 amino acids long. Trimming stripped 4 bases from V and 1 base from J, with 7 bases between. The germline gives CDR1 SQVTM, CDR2 ANQGSEA.

The chain has TRBV20-1 and TRBJ2-7; D call uncertain. V shed 0 bases and J shed 2 bases, with 14 bases lying between them. Germline-derived CDR1 and CDR2 are DFQATT and SNEGSKA (reference sequence). The CDR3 sequence is 15 residues long. The CDR3, as DNA: TGCAGTGCTAGAGATCCATCGGCCCGACCCTACGAGCAGTACTTC. It yields the protein CSARDPSARPYEQYF.

This clonotype was counted ten times or more. This chain uses TRBV12-3 or TRBV12-4 with TRBJ1-5, with a tentative D call TRBD1 (6 bases). V was trimmed by 6 bases and J by 3 bases, leaving 15 bases between them. The CDR3 has 15 amino acids. In nucleotides, the CDR3 is TGTGCCAGCAGCCCTAGGGGGGCGAACAATCAGCCCCAGCATTTT. Its translation is CASSPRGANNQPQHF.

This clonotype was counted between two and nine times. The rearrangement uses TRBV20-1 and TRBJ2-2, with D tentatively TRBD2 (5 bases). Germline V gives CDR1 DFQATT, CDR2 SNEGSKA (reference sequence). Trimming took 1 base from V and 1 from J, leaving 10 bases between them. The CDR3 is made up of 15 amino acids. CDR3 DNA sequence: TGCAGTGCTAGAGTAGCGCGAAGGAACACCGGGGAGCTGTTTTTT. Its protein is CSARVARRNTGELFF.

The CDR3 spells CASSLGSGFEDTQYF. The CDR3 nucleotides are TGCGCCAGCAGCTTGGGTTCGGGATTTGAGGATACGCAGTATTTT. The chain joins TRBV5-1 to TRBJ2-3; the D gene is possibly TRBD2 (5 bases). The V and J ends lost 0 bases and 6 bases respectively, with 14 bases between them. Germline CDR1 SGHRS, CDR2 YFSETQ. The CDR3 has 15 amino acids.

In its sample, this clonotype was seen many times. A junction boundary mismatches the germline segment, possibly from a read error. This chain uses TRBV12-3 or TRBV12-4 with TRBJ2-1; 14 bases fit TRBD2. The CDR3 runs 18 residues. CDR3 residues: CASSLGTSGRVSYNEQFF. The CDR3 DNA reads as TGCGCCAGCAGCTTAGGGACTAGCGGGAGAGTCTCCTACAATGAGCAGTTCTTC.

V gene TRBV6-5 combines with J gene TRBJ2-5; TRBD1 might be the D (6 bases). The germline V gene encodes CDR1 MNHEY and CDR2 SVGAGI. The CDR3 loop spans 14 amino acids. Between the trimmed V and J ends, which lost 2 bases and 7 bases, there was a span of 14 bases. The CDR3: CASSYPHQGRTQYF. CDR3 coding DNA: TGTGCCAGCAGTTACCCACATCAGGGGCGGACCCAGTACTTC.

V is TRBV9 and J is TRBJ2-3; 11 bases line up with TRBD2. Germline V gene lookup returns CDR1 SGDLS and CDR2 YYNGEE. This CDR3 is 16 amino acids long. After removal of 8 bases from V and 2 bases from J, the junction contained 10 bases not matched to a gene. CDR3 amino acids: CASTLLTSGDTDTQYF. In DNA form, the CDR3 reads TGTGCCAGTACATTACTGACTAGCGGGGACACAGATACGCAGTATTTT.

This clonotype was observed a handful of times. The rearrangement links TRBV9 to TRBJ2-1; either TRBD1 or TRBD2 may fit D (5 bases each). Trimming took off 2 bases at V and 4 bases at J, with 19 bases between the two ends. Looked up from germline, CDR1 is SGDLS and CDR2 is YYNGEE. CDR3 length: 17 residues. DNA of the CDR3: TGTGCCAGCAGCGTGGACGTCCGGGGCTCGGGATACAATGAGCAGTTCTTC. Protein sequence: CASSVDVRGSGYNEQFF.

Many counts were recorded for this clonotype. The chain joins TRBV4-2 to TRBJ2-2; possibly TRBD2 for D (5 bases). Germline CDR1 LGHNA, CDR2 YNFKEQ. CDR3 length: 16 amino acids. V was trimmed by 1 base and J by 3 bases, leaving 12 bases between them. CDR3 in amino acids: CASSQGGLRDTGELFF. The CDR3, as DNA: TGTGCCAGCAGCCAAGGCGGATTGCGGGACACCGGGGAGCTGTTTTTT.

This clonotype was counted many times. This chain uses TRBV5-1 with TRBJ2-5, with unresolved D. This CDR3 is built from 14 residues. Trimming shortened V by 5 bases and J by 2 bases, and 13 bases separated the two germline ends. From germline, CDR1 is SGHRS and CDR2 YFSETQ. This chain's CDR3 is CASSLQTSQETQYF. In DNA form, the CDR3 reads TGCGCCAGCAGTCTCCAAACTTCACAAGAGACCCAGTACTTC.

The chain recombines TRBV20-1 with TRBJ2-1, with 8 positions matching TRBD2. The CDR3 runs to 13 residues. The V gene's germline CDR1 is DFQATT and CDR2 SNEGSKA (reference sequence). J gave up 6 bases and V 3 bases, and 4 bases lay outside the gene matches. CDR3 residues: CSASRLAPNEQFF. The DNA for the CDR3 is TGCAGTGCTAGTCGACTAGCGCCCAATGAGCAGTTCTTC.

This chain joins TRBV19 and TRBJ1-1, with D unclear. Trimming left V 5 bases short and J 6 bases short, with 16 bases between. From germline, CDR1 is LNHDA and CDR2 SQIVND (reference sequence). This CDR3 comprises 14 residues. CDR3 sequence reads: CASSPFSVDPEAFF. The CDR3 DNA is TGTGCCAGTAGTCCCTTTTCTGTCGACCCTGAAGCTTTCTTT.

The V and J genes are TRBV7-2 and TRBJ2-7; TRBD2 matches 9 bases. The germline V gene encodes CDR1 SGHTA and CDR2 FQGNSA. The J segment lost 1 base and the V segment lost 8 bases, leaving 12 bases of the junction unmatched. The CDR3 sequence is 16 residues long. CDR3 protein: CASCSLRSGGSYEQYF. In nucleotides, the CDR3 is TGTGCCAGCTGCTCCCTGAGGAGCGGGGGGTCCTACGAGCAGTACTTC.

The sample holds a few counts of this clonotype. This chain uses TRBV5-1 with TRBJ2-5; TRBD2 matches at 7 bases. The CDR3 runs 16 residues. Trimming removed 3 bases from V and 6 bases from J; junction bases left unmatched: 14. The V gene's germline CDR1 is SGHRS and CDR2 YFSETQ. DNA of the CDR3: TGCGCCAGCAGCTCCCTCGGGCGGGGGATCGTACAGACCCAGTACTTC. It is translated as CASSSLGRGIVQTQYF.

The chain recombines TRBV29-1 with TRBJ2-3; 9 bases map to TRBD2. Unmatched junction bases numbered 7, after V lost 4 bases and J lost 2 bases. Germline values: CDR1 SQVTM, CDR2 ANQGSEA. The CDR3 is 15 residues long. The CDR3 coding sequence is TGCAGCGTTGGGGGCGGGAGGGACCTCACAGATACGCAGTATTTT. Translated: CSVGGGRDLTDTQYF.